Detailed here is one T cell receptor beta chain. This record belongs to a study of blood T cell repertoires in COVID-19. In the study overall: The origin of the acute and convalescent COVID-19 samples was the United States, Italy and Spain. Sources were T cells, B-cell-depleted T cells, or PBMCs; the material itself was cDNA or gDNA.

The CDR3 covers 15 residues. V lost 4 bases and J lost 5; bases outside the gene matches: 6. Germline V gene data show CDR1 as LGHDT and CDR2 as YNNKEL (reference sequence). Study processing details: Scientists estimated how many nucleated cells there were by amplifying reference gene primers. Some clones are missing from TCRdb's copy, which holds only in-frame ones; the method was immunoSEQ multiplex PCR. V, J and clone size reflect that table, while D and trimming were determined from the DNA. The table lists approximately 200,000 clones, about 90% of them singletons. Sequenced: peripheral blood. This clonotype originated in a man aged 40-50 years with active or convalescent COVID-19. The rearrangement uses TRBV3-1 (or the pseudogene TRBV3-2) and TRBJ2-1; 9 bases align to TRBD2. The CDR3 DNA is TGTGCCAGCAGCCTAATAGCGGGGGTTAACAATGAGCAGTTCTTC. It translates to CASSLIAGVNNEQFF.